Only one count was recorded for the clone carrying this T cell receptor beta chain. Looked up from germline, CDR1 is MNHEY and CDR2 is SVGAGI. The CDR3 is made up of 14 amino acids. V was clipped by 8 bases and J by 5 bases; unmatched bases: 11. Sequenced by immunoSEQ multiplex PCR; TCRdb stores in-frame clones only, minus some. The profile shows around 380,000 clones, about 87% of them singletons. The sample comes from a study of blood T cell repertoires in COVID-19. The source of this sequence is a man younger than 45 who had recovered from COVID-19. V gene TRBV6-5 combines with J gene TRBJ2-7, with 8 bases identical to TRBD2. Sequenced sample: PBMCs or T cells enriched from blood (not recorded which). The CDR3 here is CASYTGGGRNEQYF. CDR3 DNA sequence: TGTGCCAGCTACACGGGCGGGGGGAGGAACGAGCAGTACTTC.